This entry lists 5 T cell receptor beta chains sequenced from one sample in a study of cytomegalovirus exposure and HLA in healthy donors. With 60 Vbeta and 13 Jbeta primers, the PCR was carried out. Only in-frame clones appear in the TCRdb table, and some are missing; sequencing was by immunoSEQ multiplex PCR. The sample shows about 160,000 clones, 65% to 85% of them seen only once. The sequencing sample was made of PBMCs. These receptors came from a woman in her 30s in good health and CMV-seropositive.

The chain couples TRBV7-3 to TRBJ1-1, with D possibly matching TRBD1 (5 bases). Germline CDR1 reads SGHTA; CDR2 reads FQGTGA. The V and J ends lost 2 bases and 11 bases respectively, with 15 bases between them. The CDR3 has 13 residues. Written as DNA, the CDR3 is TGTGCCAGCAGCTTATCCCCCGGGGGGACCGCTTTCTTT. It translates to CASSLSPGGTAFF.

This clone was counted only a few times. The genes are TRBV29-1 and TRBJ1-2; TRBD1 might be the D (5 bases). V lost 3 bases, J lost 4 bases, and 9 bases lay in between. The germline CDR1 and CDR2 sequences are SQVTM and ANQGSEA. This CDR3 has 12 amino acids. The CDR3 protein is CSVERQGYGYTF. The CDR3 DNA follows: TGCAGCGTTGAGAGGCAGGGCTATGGCTACACCTTC.

The rearrangement links TRBV9 to TRBJ1-6; TRBD1 is a possible D gene (5 bases). Germline V gives CDR1 SGDLS, CDR2 YYNGEE. CDR3 length equals 15 residues. V was pared by 0 bases and J by 14 bases, with 18 bases between. This chain's CDR3 is CASSVESKGLIALHF. The DNA of the CDR3 is TGTGCCAGCAGCGTAGAGAGTAAGGGGTTAATCGCCCTCCACTTT.

This clone appeared a few times. V gene TRBV7-9 combines with J gene TRBJ1-2; tentative D call: TRBD1 (5 bases). V shed 1 base and J shed 1 base, with 7 bases lying between them. Germline CDR1 is SEHNR and CDR2 is FQNEAQ (reference sequence). The CDR3 loop spans 14 amino acids. This CDR3 is CASSLGQGNYGYTF. The CDR3 coding sequence is TGTGCCAGCAGCTTAGGTCAGGGTAACTATGGCTACACCTTC.

The chain carries TRBV6-5 and TRBJ2-2, with 7 bases lining up with TRBD1. Germline CDR1 and CDR2: MNHEY and SVGAGI. Trimming at V came to 4 bases and at J to 6 bases, leaving 5 bases not matched to a gene. The CDR3 totals 14 residues. The CDR3: CASSFVQGAGELFF. CDR3 DNA: TGTGCCAGCAGTTTCGTCCAGGGGGCCGGGGAGCTGTTTTTT.